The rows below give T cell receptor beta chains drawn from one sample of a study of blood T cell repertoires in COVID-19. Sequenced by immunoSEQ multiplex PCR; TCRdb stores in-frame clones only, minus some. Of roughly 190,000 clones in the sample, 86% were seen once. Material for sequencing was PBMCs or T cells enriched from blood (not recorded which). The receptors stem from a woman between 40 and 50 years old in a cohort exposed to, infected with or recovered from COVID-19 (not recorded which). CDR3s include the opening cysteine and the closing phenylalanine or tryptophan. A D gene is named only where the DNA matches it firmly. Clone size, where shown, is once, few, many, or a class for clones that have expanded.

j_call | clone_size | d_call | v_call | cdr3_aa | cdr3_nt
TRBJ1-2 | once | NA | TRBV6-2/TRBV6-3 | CASSSRGALYGYTF | TGTGCCAGCAGTTCTCGTGGGGCGCTCTATGGCTACACCTTC
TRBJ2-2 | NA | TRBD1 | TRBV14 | CASSPETGWNTGELFF | TGTGCCAGCAGTCCCGAGACAGGGTGGAACACCGGGGAGCTGTTTTTT
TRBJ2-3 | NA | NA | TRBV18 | CASSPLFGGGAADTQYF | TGTGCCAGCTCACCACTCTTCGGAGGGGGGGCCGCAGATACGCAGTATTTT
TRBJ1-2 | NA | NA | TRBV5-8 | CASSLFRGSYGYTF | TGTGCCAGCAGCTTGTTTAGGGGAAGCTATGGCTACACCTTC
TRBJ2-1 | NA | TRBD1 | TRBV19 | CASIPRDRVNNEQFF | TGTGCCAGTATCCCTCGGGACAGGGTTAACAATGAGCAGTTCTTC
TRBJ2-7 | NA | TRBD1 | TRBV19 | CASSYGQGPYEQYF | TGTGCCAGTAGTTACGGACAGGGGCCCTACGAGCAGTACTTC
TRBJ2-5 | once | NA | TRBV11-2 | CASSLWTETQYF | TGTGCCAGCAGCTTATGGACTGAGACCCAGTACTTC
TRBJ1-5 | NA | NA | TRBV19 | CASSIATGTNQPQHF | TGTGCCAGTAGTATAGCGACAGGTACCAATCAGCCCCAGCATTTT
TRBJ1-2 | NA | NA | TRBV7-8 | CASSLGGGQSYGYTF | TGTGCCAGCAGCTTAGGGGGCGGACAGAGCTATGGCTACACCTTC
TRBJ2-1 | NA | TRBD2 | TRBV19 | CASSMGASGINEQFF | TGTGCCAGTAGTATGGGGGCTAGCGGGATCAATGAGCAGTTCTTC
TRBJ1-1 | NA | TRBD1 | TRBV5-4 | CASRGGGQTEAFF | TGTGCCAGCAGAGGGGGCGGGCAAACTGAAGCTTTCTTT
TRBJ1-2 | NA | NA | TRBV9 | CASEDPGYGYTF | TGTGCCAGCGAAGATCCCGGCTATGGCTACACCTTC
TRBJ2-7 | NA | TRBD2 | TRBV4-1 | CASSQARTSGTYEQYF | TGCGCCAGCAGCCAAGCCCGGACTAGCGGGACTTACGAGCAGTACTTC
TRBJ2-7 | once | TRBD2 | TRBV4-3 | CASSPGLGPYEQYF | TGCGCCAGCAGCCCGGGACTAGGTCCCTACGAGCAGTACTTC
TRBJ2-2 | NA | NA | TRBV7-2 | CASSLDRTGELFF | TGTGCCAGCAGCTTAGACAGGACCGGGGAGCTGTTTTTT